The 2 T cell receptor beta chains below come from one sample, sequenced in a study of T cells in narcolepsy. Clones were read by immunoSEQ multiplex PCR, and TCRdb kept only the in-frame ones, dropping some. The repertoire holds over 25,000 clones, with approximately 85% as singletons. Sequenced: memory (CD45RA-) CD4+ T cells from blood. The receptors derive from a human donor in good health.

Only a few counts were recorded for this clone. The V call is TRBV5-4, the J call TRBJ2-7; 7 nucleotides align to TRBD1. The V segment lost 0 bases and the J segment 4 bases; nucleotides outside the gene matches: 7. The CDR3 is 15 residues long. CDR1 and CDR2 from the germline V gene are SGHNT and YYREEE (reference sequence). Here the CDR3 reads CASSLAAGGVYEQYF. The CDR3 DNA is TGTGCCAGCAGCTTGGCAGCAGGGGGAGTGTACGAGCAGTACTTC.

The J gene is TRBJ2-7, the V gene TRBV11-2; D tentatively fits TRBD1 or TRBD2 (5 bases each). The CDR3 totals 13 residues. CDR1 and CDR2 from the germline V gene are SGHAT and FQNNGV. V shed 5 bases and J shed 3 bases, with 11 bases lying between them. CDR3 protein: CASSSGHYYEQYF. In DNA, the CDR3 is TGTGCCAGCAGCAGCGGACATTACTACGAGCAGTACTTC.